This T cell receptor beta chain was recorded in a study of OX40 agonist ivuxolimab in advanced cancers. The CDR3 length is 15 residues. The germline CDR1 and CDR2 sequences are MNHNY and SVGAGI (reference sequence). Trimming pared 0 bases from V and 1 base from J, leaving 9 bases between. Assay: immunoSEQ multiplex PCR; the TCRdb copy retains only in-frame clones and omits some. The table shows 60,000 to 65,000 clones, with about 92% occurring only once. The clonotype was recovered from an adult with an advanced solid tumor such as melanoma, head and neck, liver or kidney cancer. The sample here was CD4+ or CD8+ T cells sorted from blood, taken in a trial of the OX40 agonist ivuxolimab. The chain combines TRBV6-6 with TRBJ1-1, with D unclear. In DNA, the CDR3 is TGTGCCAGCAGTTACTCGACTTACCCGAACACTGAAGCTTTCTTT. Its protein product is CASSYSTYPNTEAFF.